This T cell receptor (beta chain) stems from a study of blood T cell repertoires in COVID-19. Authors' data handling: Cell counts per sample came from amplifying reference gene primers. Clones were sequenced by immunoSEQ multiplex PCR, and TCRdb holds only the in-frame ones, with some missing. V and J calls and clone size come straight from that table; D and trimming were deduced from the DNA. Among about 190,000 clones listed, 70% to 90% were seen once. The length of the CDR3 is 16 residues. V was pared by 0 bases and J by 1 base, with 11 bases between. Germline V CDR1 and CDR2: MRHNA, SNTAGT. The chain couples TRBV6-4 to TRBJ2-3, with D possibly matching TRBD2 (6 bases). This receptor was taken from a woman aged 25 to 45 with active or convalescent COVID-19. The source material was peripheral blood. CDR3 bases: TGTGCCAGCAGTGACTCGGGCGGGACGGGCACAGATACGCAGTATTTT. Translated: CASSDSGGTGTDTQYF.